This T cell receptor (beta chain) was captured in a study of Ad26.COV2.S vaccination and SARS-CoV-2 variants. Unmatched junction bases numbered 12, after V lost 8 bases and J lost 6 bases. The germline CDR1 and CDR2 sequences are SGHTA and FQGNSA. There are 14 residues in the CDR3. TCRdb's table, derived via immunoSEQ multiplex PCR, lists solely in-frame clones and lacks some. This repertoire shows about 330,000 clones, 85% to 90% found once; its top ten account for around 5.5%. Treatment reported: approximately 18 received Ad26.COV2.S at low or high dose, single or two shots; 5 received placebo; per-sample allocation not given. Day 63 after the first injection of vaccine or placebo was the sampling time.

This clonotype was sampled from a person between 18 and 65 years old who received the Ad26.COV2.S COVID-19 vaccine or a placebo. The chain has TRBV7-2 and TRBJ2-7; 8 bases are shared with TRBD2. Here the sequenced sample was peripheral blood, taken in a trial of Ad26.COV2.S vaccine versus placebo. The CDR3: CASSVTGGSVEQYF. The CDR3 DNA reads TGTGCCAGCTCGGTAACGGGGGGGTCCGTCGAGCAGTACTTC.